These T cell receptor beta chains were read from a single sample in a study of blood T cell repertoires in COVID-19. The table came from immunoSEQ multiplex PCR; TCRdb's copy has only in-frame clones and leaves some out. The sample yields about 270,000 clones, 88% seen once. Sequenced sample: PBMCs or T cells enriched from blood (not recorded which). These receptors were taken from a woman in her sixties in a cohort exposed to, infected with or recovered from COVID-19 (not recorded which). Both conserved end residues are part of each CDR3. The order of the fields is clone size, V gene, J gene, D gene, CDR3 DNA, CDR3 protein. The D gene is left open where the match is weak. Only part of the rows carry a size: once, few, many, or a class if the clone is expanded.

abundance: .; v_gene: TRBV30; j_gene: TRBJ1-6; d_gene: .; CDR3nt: TGTGCCTGGAGTGTAGACGACTCTAATTCACCCCTCCACTTT; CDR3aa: CAWSVDDSNSPLHF
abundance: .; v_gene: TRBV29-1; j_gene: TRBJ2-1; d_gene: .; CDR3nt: TGCAGCGTTGATCTAGAATCGGGAACAAAGCAGTTCTTC; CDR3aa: CSVDLESGTKQFF
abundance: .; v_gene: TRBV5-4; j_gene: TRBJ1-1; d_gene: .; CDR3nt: TGTGCCAGCAGCTTAGATCAGCAGGTCACTGAAGCTTTCTTT; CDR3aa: CASSLDQQVTEAFF
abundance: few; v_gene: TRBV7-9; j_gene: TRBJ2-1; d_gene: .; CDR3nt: TGTGCCAGCAGCTTTCCAGGGGAAGACGAGCAGTTCTTC; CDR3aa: CASSFPGEDEQFF
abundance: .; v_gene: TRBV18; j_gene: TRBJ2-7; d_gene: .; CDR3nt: TGTGCCAGCTCACCGCCCAGGGGTTTGTGGGACGAGCAGTACTTC; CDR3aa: CASSPPRGLWDEQYF
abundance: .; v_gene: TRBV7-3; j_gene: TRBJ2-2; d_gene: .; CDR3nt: TGTGCCAGCAGCTTACAGGCTAGCCCCAACACCGGGGAGCTGTTTTTT; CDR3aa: CASSLQASPNTGELFF
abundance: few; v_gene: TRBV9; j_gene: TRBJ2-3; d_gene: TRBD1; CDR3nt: TGTGCCAGCAGCGCCCGGGACAGGGCGACAGATACGCAGTATTTT; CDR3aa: CASSARDRATDTQYF
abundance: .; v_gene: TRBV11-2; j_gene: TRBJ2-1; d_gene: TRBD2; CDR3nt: TGTGCCAGCAGTTACGCTGGACTAGCGGGAGGCGGTGAGCAGTTCTTC; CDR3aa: CASSYAGLAGGGEQFF
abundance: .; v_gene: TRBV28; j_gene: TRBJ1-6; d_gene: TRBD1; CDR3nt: TGTGCCAGCAGCCAGGGACAGGCCTCCTATAATTCACCCCTCCACTTT; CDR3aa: CASSQGQASYNSPLHF
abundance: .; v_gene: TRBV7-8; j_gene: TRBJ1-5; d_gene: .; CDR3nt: TGTGCCAGCAGCTTAGGGCCAATTTATAGCAATCAGCCCCAGCATTTT; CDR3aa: CASSLGPIYSNQPQHF
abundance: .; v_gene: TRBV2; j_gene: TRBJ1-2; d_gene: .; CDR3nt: TGTGCCAGCATGATAGAAGCAACAGGGACGCGGGGCTACACCTTC; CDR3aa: CASMIEATGTRGYTF
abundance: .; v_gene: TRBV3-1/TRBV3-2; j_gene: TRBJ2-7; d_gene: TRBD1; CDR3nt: TGTGCCAGCAGCCAAGTTCAGGGGGCGGGAGAGCAGTACTTC; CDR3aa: CASSQVQGAGEQYF
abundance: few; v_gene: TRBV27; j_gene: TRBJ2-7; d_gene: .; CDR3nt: TGTGCCAGCAGTTACGGACTAAATTCCTACGAGCAGTACTTC; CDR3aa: CASSYGLNSYEQYF
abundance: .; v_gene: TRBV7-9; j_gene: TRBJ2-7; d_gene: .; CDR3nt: TGTGCCAGCAGCTCCTCCCGGGGTGGTAGAAACGAGCAGTACTTC; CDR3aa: CASSSSRGGRNEQYF
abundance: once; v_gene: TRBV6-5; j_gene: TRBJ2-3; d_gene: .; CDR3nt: TGTGCCAGCTCTGCGGGAAACAAGGATACGCAGTATTTT; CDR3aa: CASSAGNKDTQYF
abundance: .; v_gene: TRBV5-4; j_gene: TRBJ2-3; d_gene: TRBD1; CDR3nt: TGTGCCAGCAGGTTTGGGACAGCCAGATCAGATACGCAGTATTTT; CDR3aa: CASRFGTARSDTQYF
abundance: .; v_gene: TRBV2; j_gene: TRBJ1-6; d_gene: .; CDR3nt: TGTGCCAGCAGTACAGATTATAATTCACCCCTCCACTTT; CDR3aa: CASSTDYNSPLHF
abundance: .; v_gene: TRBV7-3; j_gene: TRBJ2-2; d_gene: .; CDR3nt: TGTGCCAGCAGCCGGACAGTGAACACCGGGGAGCTGTTTTTT; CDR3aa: CASSRTVNTGELFF
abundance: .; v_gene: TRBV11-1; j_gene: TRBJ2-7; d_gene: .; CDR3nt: TGTGCCAGCAGCCCGACTGACAGAGTGTACGAGCAGTACTTC; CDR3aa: CASSPTDRVYEQYF
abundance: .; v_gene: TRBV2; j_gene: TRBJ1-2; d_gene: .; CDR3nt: TGTGCCAGCAGTGAATCGGGGGAGCACTATGGCTACACCTTC; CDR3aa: CASSESGEHYGYTF
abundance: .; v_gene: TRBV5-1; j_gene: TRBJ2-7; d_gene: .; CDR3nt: TGCGCCAGCAGCTCGGACTGGGCCTACGAGCAGTACTTC; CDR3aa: CASSSDWAYEQYF
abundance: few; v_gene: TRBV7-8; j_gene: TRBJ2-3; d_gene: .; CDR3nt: TGTGCCAGCAGCCCCGGGGGAAGGGCCTTCACAGATACGCAGTATTTT; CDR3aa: CASSPGGRAFTDTQYF
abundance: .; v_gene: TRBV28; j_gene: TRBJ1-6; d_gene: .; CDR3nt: TGTGCCAGCAGTTCCCTCTTGGTACGGGGCTCCTATAATTCACCCCTCCACTTT; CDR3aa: CASSSLLVRGSYNSPLHF